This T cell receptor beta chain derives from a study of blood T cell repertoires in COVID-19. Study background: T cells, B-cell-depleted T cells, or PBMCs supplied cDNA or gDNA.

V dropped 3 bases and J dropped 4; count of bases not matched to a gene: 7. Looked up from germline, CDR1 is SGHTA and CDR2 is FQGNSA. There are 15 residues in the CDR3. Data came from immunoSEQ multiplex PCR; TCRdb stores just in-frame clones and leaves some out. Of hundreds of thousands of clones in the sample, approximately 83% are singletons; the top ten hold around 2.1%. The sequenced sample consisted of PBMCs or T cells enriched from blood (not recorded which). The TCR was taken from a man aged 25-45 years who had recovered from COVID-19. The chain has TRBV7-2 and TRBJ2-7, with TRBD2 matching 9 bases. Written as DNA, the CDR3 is TGTGCCAGCAGCTTGTCCGCGGGGGGGAGTTACGAGCAGTACTTC. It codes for CASSLSAGGSYEQYF.